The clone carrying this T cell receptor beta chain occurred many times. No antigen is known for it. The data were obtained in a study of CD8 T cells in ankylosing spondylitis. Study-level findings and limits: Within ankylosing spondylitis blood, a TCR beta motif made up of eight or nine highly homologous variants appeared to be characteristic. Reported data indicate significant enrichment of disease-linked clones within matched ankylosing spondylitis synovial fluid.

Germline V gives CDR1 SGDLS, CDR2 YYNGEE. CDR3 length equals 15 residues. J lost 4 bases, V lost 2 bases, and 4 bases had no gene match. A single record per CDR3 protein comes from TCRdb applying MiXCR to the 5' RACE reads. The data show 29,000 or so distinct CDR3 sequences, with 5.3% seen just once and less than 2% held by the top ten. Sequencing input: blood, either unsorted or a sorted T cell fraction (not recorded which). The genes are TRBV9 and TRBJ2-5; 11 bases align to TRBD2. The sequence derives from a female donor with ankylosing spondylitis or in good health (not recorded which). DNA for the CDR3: TGTGCCAGCAGCGTGGTAACTAGCGGGGGAGAGACCCAGTACTTC. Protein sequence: CASSVVTSGGETQYF.